This TCR beta chain appears in the sequencing data of a study of human T cells and chemical hapten exposure. Ten or more counts support this clonotype. TCRdb called the RACE reads again in MiXCR, with one record for every CDR3 protein. Of fewer than 400,000 distinct CDR3 sequences listed, approximately 6.9% are singletons. With 0 bases removed from V and 0 bases from J, the gap between germline ends came to 6 bases. The CDR3 length is 14 residues. Germline CDR1 SGHRS, CDR2 YFSETQ. Noted time point: patch test 1, 2 weeks after DPC sensitization. Documented treatment: therapeutic diphenylcyclopropenone sensitization with weekly scalp DPC.

The sample was whole blood, taken in connection with sensitization to the hapten diphenylcyclopropenone (DPC). This TCR was recovered from a woman younger than 30 with alopecia areata. Some clones in this sample may be carry-over from other donors' samples. The chain couples TRBV5-1 to TRBJ2-5; D is unresolved. The CDR3 loop reads CASSLVGNQETQYF. In nucleotides, the CDR3 is TGCGCCAGCAGCTTGGTGGGCAACCAAGAGACCCAGTACTTC.